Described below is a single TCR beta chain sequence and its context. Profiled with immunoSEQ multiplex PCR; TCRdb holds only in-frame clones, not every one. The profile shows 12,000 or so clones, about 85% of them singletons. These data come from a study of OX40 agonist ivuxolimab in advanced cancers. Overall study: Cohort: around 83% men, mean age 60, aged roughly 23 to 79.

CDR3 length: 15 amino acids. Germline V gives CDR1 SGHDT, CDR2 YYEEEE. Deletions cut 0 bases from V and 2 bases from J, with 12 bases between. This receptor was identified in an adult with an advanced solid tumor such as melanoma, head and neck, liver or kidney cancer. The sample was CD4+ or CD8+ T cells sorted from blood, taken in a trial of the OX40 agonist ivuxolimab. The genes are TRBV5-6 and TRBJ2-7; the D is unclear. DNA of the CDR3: TGTGCCAGCAGCTTGGCCCAGCCTAACCCCTACGAGCAGTACTTC. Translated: CASSLAQPNPYEQYF.